These 23 T cell receptor beta chains came from one sample sequenced in a study of blood T cell repertoires in COVID-19. TCRdb keeps only in-frame clones here, not all; method: immunoSEQ multiplex PCR. This sample has about 42,000 clones, with about 85% found just once. Sequencing was done on a sample of peripheral blood. The source is a human donor in a cohort sampled during active COVID-19.

V usage is TRBV2 and J usage is TRBJ1-2, with D uncertain. The CDR3 spans 13 residues. Germline CDR1 is SNHLY and CDR2 is FYNNEI. Trimming shortened V by 1 base and J by 8 bases, and 11 bases separated the two germline ends. In DNA, the CDR3 is TGTGCCAGCAGTGAAGGGGGTGAGGGCGGCTACACCTTC. It yields the protein CASSEGGEGGYTF.

J is TRBJ1-2 and V is TRBV18, with 9 bases identical to TRBD1. Germline CDR1 reads KGHSH; CDR2 reads LQKENI. The V segment lost 4 bases and the J segment 3 bases; nucleotides outside the gene matches: 3. CDR3 size: 14 residues. DNA of the CDR3: TGTGCCAGCTCACAGAGACAGGGGGACTATGGCTACACCTTC. This translates into CASSQRQGDYGYTF.

The chain links TRBV27 to TRBJ1-1; TRBD1 is a possible D gene (6 bases). Germline lookup yields CDR1 MNHEY and CDR2 SMNVEV (reference sequence). This CDR3 is 15 amino acids long. V was clipped by 6 bases and J by 0 bases, with 14 bases between them. The CDR3 protein is CASSSLDSLNTEAFF. The CDR3 coding sequence is TGTGCCAGCAGCTCCTTGGACAGTTTGAACACTGAAGCTTTCTTT.

With regard to this clone: Other nucleotide sequences from this sample produce the same CDR3. V gene TRBV12-3 or TRBV12-4 combines with J gene TRBJ1-2; D gene ambiguous. V was clipped by 1 base and J by 8 bases, with 5 bases between them. The CDR3 extends over 11 amino acids. The CDR3 nucleotides are TGTGCCAGCAGTTTAGGAGGAGGCTACACCTTC. It yields the protein CASSLGGGYTF.

This chain links TRBV7-9 with TRBJ2-2, with TRBD2 matching 8 bases. Germline CDR1 SEHNR, CDR2 FQNEAQ (reference sequence). This CDR3 has 16 residues. The J segment lost 1 base and the V segment lost 1 base, leaving 2 bases of the junction unmatched. CDR3 protein: CASSLVAGLNTGELFF. CDR3 nucleotide sequence: TGTGCCAGCAGCTTAGTAGCGGGGCTGAACACCGGGGAGCTGTTTTTT.

This clone was counted a single time. V gene TRBV24-1 combines with J gene TRBJ2-1; the D gene is possibly TRBD1 (6 bases). The germline V gene encodes CDR1 KGHDR and CDR2 SFDVKD. The CDR3 contains 15 residues. The V end lost 1 base, the J end lost 8 bases, and 14 bases lay between the germline ends. The CDR3 nucleotides are TGTGCCACCAGTGATTTCGAATCTGGGGGCCATGAGCAGTTCTTC. As protein: CATSDFESGGHEQFF.

The chain joins TRBV19 to TRBJ1-2, with 7 bases aligning to TRBD1. Trimming at V came to 1 base and at J to 6 bases, leaving 11 bases not matched to a gene. This CDR3 comprises 16 residues. Germline V gives CDR1 LNHDA, CDR2 SQIVND (reference sequence). The CDR3 loop is CASSIGQGQSYNGYTF. The CDR3 bases are TGTGCCAGTAGTATAGGACAGGGACAGTCCTATAATGGCTACACCTTC.

The rearrangement uses TRBV9 and TRBJ2-7; D remains unclear. Germline V gene sequence: CDR1 SGDLS, CDR2 YYNGEE. The CDR3 extends over 14 amino acids. V was cut by 0 bases and J by 0 bases, with 7 bases left in between. The CDR3 coding sequence is TGTGCCAGCAGCGTAGGCGCTAGCTCCTACGAGCAGTACTTC. This encodes CASSVGASSYEQYF.

The chain joins TRBV4-3 to TRBJ2-7, with D perhaps matching TRBD2 (6 bases). From germline, CDR1 is LGHNA and CDR2 YSLEER. Trimming stripped 0 bases from V and 3 bases from J, with 9 bases between. The CDR3 totals 14 residues. The CDR3 sequence is CASSQDLEGYEQYF. The CDR3 DNA follows: TGCGCCAGCAGCCAAGATTTGGAGGGCTACGAGCAGTACTTC.

This chain connects TRBV7-9 to TRBJ2-1; the match to TRBD1 covers 7 bases. Germline V gives CDR1 SEHNR, CDR2 FQNEAQ (reference sequence). V shed 0 bases, J shed 8 bases, and the junction held 1 base outside the gene matches. This CDR3 spans 13 amino acids. The CDR3 region has the DNA TGTGCCAGCAGCTTAGCCGGACAGGATGAGCAGTTCTTC. This codes for CASSLAGQDEQFF.

V gene TRBV10-3 combines with J gene TRBJ2-3, with TRBD2 identical over 12 bases. The CDR3 consists of 18 residues. From germline, CDR1 is ENHRY and CDR2 SYGVKD. Trimming took 0 bases from V and 6 from J; bases not matched to a gene: 10. The CDR3 DNA follows: TGTGCCATCAGTGAGTCCCGACTAGCGGGGGCACGGGGGGATACGCAGTATTTT. Translated, it gives CAISESRLAGARGDTQYF.

The genes are TRBV3-1 (or the pseudogene TRBV3-2) and TRBJ1-5; TRBD1 might be the D (5 bases). V was shortened by 1 base and J by 6 bases, with 16 bases between the two germline ends. Per germline, CDR1 LGHDT and CDR2 YNNKEL (reference sequence). The CDR3 runs to 16 residues. This chain's CDR3 is CASSQGGGSTGQPQHF. The CDR3 nucleotides read TGTGCCAGCAGCCAAGGGGGGGGATCCACAGGTCAGCCCCAGCATTTT.

The chain carries TRBV28 and TRBJ2-2, with D uncertain. The germline V and J ends were trimmed by 6 bases and 6 bases, with 8 bases remaining between them. Germline CDR1 is MDHEN and CDR2 is SYDVKM. The CDR3 loop spans 12 amino acids. In DNA, the CDR3 is TGTGCCAGCAGCCCCACGGCCGGGGAGCTGTTTTTT. Protein: CASSPTAGELFF.

J is TRBJ2-7 and V is TRBV5-1; 8 nucleotides align to TRBD1. CDR1 SGHRS and CDR2 YFSETQ come from the germline V gene. This CDR3 contains 14 residues. After removal of 0 bases from V and 3 bases from J, the junction contained 2 bases not matched to a gene. CDR3 region: CASSLGTGIYEQYF. CDR3 nucleotide sequence: TGCGCCAGCAGCTTGGGGACAGGGATCTACGAGCAGTACTTC. Full variable domain (rest looked up from reference TRBV5-1 and TRBJ2-7): KAGVTQTPRYLIKTRGQQVTLSCSPISGHRSVSWYQQTPGQGLQFLFEYFSETQRNKGNFPGRFSGRQFSNSRSEMNVSTLELGDSALYLCASSLGTGIYEQYFGPGTRLTVT.

In this sample, this clone turned up a few times. The rearrangement joins TRBV10-3 to TRBJ2-1; 7 positions agree with TRBD2. J was trimmed by 4 bases and V by 4 bases; bases with no gene match: 1. The CDR3 spans 13 residues. The germline CDR1 and CDR2 sequences are ENHRY and SYGVKD. In DNA form, the CDR3 reads TGTGCCATCAGTGGCGGGGGTTACAATGAGCAGTTCTTC. It translates to CAISGGGYNEQFF.

The chain carries TRBV20-1 and TRBJ1-4, with unresolved D. This CDR3 region has 15 residues. CDR1 and CDR2 from the germline V gene are DFQATT and SNEGSKA (reference sequence). Trimming pared 3 bases from V and 0 bases from J, leaving 11 bases between. DNA for the CDR3: TGCAGTGCTAGTGGGAGAATTGCAACTAATGAAAAACTGTTTTTT. It translates to CSASGRIATNEKLFF.

The CDR3 is CASSQDYIVPGTSGYEQYF. In nucleotides, the CDR3 is TGTGCCAGCAGCCAAGATTATATCGTGCCAGGGACTAGCGGATACGAGCAGTACTTC. The chain is built from TRBV3-1 (or the pseudogene TRBV3-2) and TRBJ2-7; TRBD2 matches 11 bases. Unmatched junction bases numbered 14, after V lost 0 bases and J lost 4 bases. CDR1 and CDR2 (germline): LGHDT, YNNKEL (reference sequence). The CDR3 is 19 amino acids.

The chain has TRBV7-6 and TRBJ2-5; TRBD2 aligns across 11 bases. Germline V gene sequence: CDR1 SGHVS, CDR2 FNYEAQ. This CDR3 spans 15 amino acids. V was pared by 7 bases and J by 5 bases, with 9 bases of the junction left unmatched. CDR3 coding DNA: TGTGCCAGCACCCGGTCTAGCGGGGGGCGGGAGACCCAGTACTTC. Translating gives CASTRSSGGRETQYF.

V is TRBV28 and J is TRBJ1-1; 7 positions agree with TRBD1. This CDR3 is built from 14 residues. Trimming at V came to 5 bases and at J to 5 bases, leaving 8 bases not matched to a gene. Per the germline V gene, CDR1 is MDHEN and CDR2 is SYDVKM. The DNA for the CDR3 is TGTGCCAGCAGTCCCCCCCACAGGGGTACTGAAGCTTTCTTT. Translation: CASSPPHRGTEAFF.

The rearrangement links TRBV4-1 to TRBJ2-2; TRBD1 agrees at 9 bases. Per germline, CDR1 MGHRA and CDR2 YSYEKL. V trimming: 4 bases; J trimming: 5 bases; junction bases outside the gene matches: 5. The CDR3 loop spans 15 amino acids. The CDR3 DNA reads TGCGCCAGCAGCCGACCCGGGACAGGGACCGGGGAGCTGTTTTTT. Protein product: CASSRPGTGTGELFF.

The V and J genes are TRBV6-6 and TRBJ2-1, with TRBD2 matching 7 bases. After removal of 7 bases from V and 4 bases from J, the junction contained 4 bases not matched to a gene. This CDR3 is 13 amino acids long. Germline CDR1 and CDR2: MNHNY and SVGAGI (reference sequence). Here the CDR3 DNA reads TGTGCCAGCAAAGCGGGAAGTTACAATGAGCAGTTCTTC. Amino acid sequence: CASKAGSYNEQFF.

This clone was found once. The identical CDR3 is also encoded by other nucleotide sequences in the sample. The chain carries TRBV19 and TRBJ2-2; the match to TRBD1 covers 7 bases. The CDR3 runs 14 residues. Looked up from germline, CDR1 is LNHDA and CDR2 is SQIVND (reference sequence). The J segment lost 4 bases and the V segment lost 3 bases, leaving 2 bases of the junction unmatched. CDR3 sequence: CASSITGVTGELFF. The DNA for the CDR3 is TGTGCCAGTAGTATTACAGGGGTCACCGGGGAGCTGTTTTTT.

The V gene is TRBV7-3, the J gene TRBJ2-7, with TRBD2 identical over 8 bases. This CDR3 comprises 14 residues. J was trimmed by 2 bases and V by 1 base; bases with no gene match: 1. CDR1 is SGHTA, CDR2 FQGTGA, per germline. The CDR3: CASSLKAGAYEQYF. As DNA, the CDR3 is TGTGCCAGCAGCTTAAAAGCGGGGGCCTACGAGCAGTACTTC. Full variable domain (remainder filled in from reference TRBV7-3 and TRBJ2-7): GAGVSQTPSNKVTEKGKYVELRCDPISGHTALYWYRQSLGQGPEFLIYFQGTGAADDSGLPNDRFFAVRPEGSVSTLKIQRTERGDSAVYLCASSLKAGAYEQYFGPGTRLTVT.